The rows below give T cell receptor beta chains drawn from one sample of a study of PD-1 blockade in classical Hodgkin lymphoma. Sequencing was performed with immunoSEQ multiplex PCR; in TCRdb, only in-frame clones are kept and a portion is missing. The sample yields roughly 8,100 clones, roughly 88% seen once. The input for sequencing was CD4+ T cells from blood, taken at baseline. The receptors come from a human donor with classical Hodgkin lymphoma. The CDR3 runs from the conserved cysteine through the conserved F or W. The D gene is left open where the match is weak. The size field is filled for only some rows; it gives once, few, many or a size class.

abundance	v_gene	j_gene	d_gene	CDR3nt	CDR3aa
.	TRBV27	TRBJ2-5	.	TGTGCCAGCAGTTTTATACCCGGAGAGACCCAGTACTTC	CASSFIPGETQYF
.	TRBV18	TRBJ2-5	.	TGTGCCAGCTCACCGGACAGTAGGGAGACCCAGTACTTC	CASSPDSRETQYF
.	TRBV5-4	TRBJ1-4	.	TGTGCCAGCAGCTGGGCCGGGACGCCGTTGACGCTGTTTTTT	CASSWAGTPLTLFF
once	TRBV9	TRBJ2-1	TRBD2	TGTGCCAGCAGCCCGCGGGGTAGCGGGAGTCTGCCCTACAATGAGCAGTTCTTC	CASSPRGSGSLPYNEQFF
once	TRBV13	TRBJ2-5	TRBD1	TGTGCCAGCAGCCAGCCCCAGGGGGCAGGAGAGACCCAGTACTTC	CASSQPQGAGETQYF
.	TRBV28	TRBJ1-3	TRBD1	TGTGCCAGCAACCCGTCACTGGGACAGGGTGGAAACACCATATATTTT	CASNPSLGQGGNTIYF
.	TRBV2	TRBJ2-3	.	TGTGCCAGCAGTGTATGGACAGATACGCAGTATTTT	CASSVWTDTQYF
.	TRBV5-5	TRBJ2-5	.	TGTGCCAGCAGCTTTTTGCCTGGAGGTTCCCAAGAGACCCAGTACTTC	CASSFLPGGSQETQYF
.	TRBV7-9	TRBJ2-2	.	TGTGCCAGCAGCTTACCTGCGAACACCGGGGAGCTGTTTTTT	CASSLPANTGELFF
.	TRBV10-3	TRBJ2-1	TRBD1	TGTGCCATCACTGAGACAGGGGGCAATGAGCAGTTCTTC	CAITETGGNEQFF
.	TRBV5-4	TRBJ1-1	.	TGTGCCAGCAGCCTACTAAGAGATTACACTGAAGCTTTCTTT	CASSLLRDYTEAFF
few	TRBV2	TRBJ1-4	.	TGTGCCAGCGGACTCAGAACAACGAATGAAAAACTGTTTTTT	CASGLRTTNEKLFF
.	TRBV19	TRBJ2-5	.	TGTGCCAGTAGTCGGAACGGGGTAGGAGAGACCCAGTACTTC	CASSRNGVGETQYF
.	TRBV19	TRBJ1-5	.	TGTGCCAGTAAAGCTTCTGGTCCCCTAAAGTTGTTTAGCAATCAGCCCCAGCATTTT	CASKASGPLKLFSNQPQHF
.	TRBV10-3	TRBJ2-1	TRBD2	TGTGCCATCAGGGCTAGCGGCAGCTCCTACAATGAGCAGTTCTTC	CAIRASGSSYNEQFF
.	TRBV15	TRBJ2-6	.	TGTGCCACCAGCAGACGGATGATGTCTTCTGGGGCCAACGTCCTGACTTTC	CATSRRMMSSGANVLTF
.	TRBV29-1	TRBJ1-2	.	TGCAGCGCTGGATGGAGTGACTATGGCTACACCTTC	CSAGWSDYGYTF
.	TRBV28	TRBJ1-3	TRBD1	TGTGCCAGCCTCTCCAGGGGGAGCTCTGGAAACACCATATATTTT	CASLSRGSSGNTIYF
.	TRBV11-2	TRBJ1-5	.	TGTGCCAGCAGCCCCGGGGGCAATCAGCCCCAGCATTTT	CASSPGGNQPQHF
few	TRBV5-6	TRBJ1-1	.	TGTGCCAGCAGCTCCCGACCGACGCCGAACACTGAAGCTTTCTTT	CASSSRPTPNTEAFF
.	TRBV5-4	TRBJ1-4	.	TGTGCCAGCAGCCCAGGATGGGGGGCAAGTAATGAAAAACTGTTTTTT	CASSPGWGASNEKLFF
.	TRBV5-4	TRBJ2-3	TRBD2	TGTGCCAGCAGCCCCCGAGCGGGAGGCCCCACAGATACGCAGTATTTT	CASSPRAGGPTDTQYF